The 26 T cell receptor beta chains presented below share a single source sample, sequenced in a study of T-cell reconstitution after alpha-beta-depleted transplantation in children. Unique molecular identifiers were incorporated into the prepared TCRbeta library. TCRdb re-called the PCR reads with MiXCR, one entry per CDR3 protein. The data contain more than 200,000 distinct CDR3 sequences, 24% of them seen just once; the ten biggest clones take up about 4.8%. The sequencing here drew on PBMCs, mostly from graft donor cells, taken 360 days after TCRalphabeta/CD19-depleted stem cell transplant. Receptors were obtained from a female patient under 10 years old who had a stem cell transplant for congenital amegakaryocytic thrombocytopenia, so the T cells may come from the graft donor.

This clonotype was seen more than once but under ten times. The V call is TRBV7-8, the J call TRBJ2-3; 11 nucleotides match TRBD1. Germline lookup yields CDR1 SGHVS and CDR2 FQNEAQ. V lost 5 bases and J lost 6; bases outside the gene matches: 10. The CDR3 extends over 16 amino acids. The CDR3 loop is CASSVGQGALPDTQYF. Here the CDR3 DNA reads TGTGCCAGCAGCGTCGGACAGGGGGCGCTTCCGGATACGCAGTATTTT.

This clonotype occurred a few times. The chain combines TRBV5-1 with TRBJ2-2; unclear D gene. V shed 7 bases and J shed 0 bases, with 13 bases lying between them. The CDR3 covers 15 residues. CDR1 and CDR2 (germline): SGHRS, YFSETQ. The CDR3 sequence is CASAILFANTGELFF. The CDR3 DNA sequence: TGCGCCAGCGCCATATTGTTCGCGAACACCGGGGAGCTGTTTTTT.

CDR3 coding DNA: TGTGCCAGCAGCCAAGTGGAAGCCCTCGGTGCCGAGCAGTACTTC. Protein: CASSQVEALGAEQYF. The chain joins TRBV4-2 to TRBJ2-7; D is undetermined. V was pared by 1 base and J by 6 bases, with 16 bases between. Germline values: CDR1 LGHNA, CDR2 YNFKEQ. The CDR3 contains 15 residues.

The table lists this clonotype with many counts. The J gene is TRBJ2-1, the V gene TRBV12-3 or TRBV12-4; D gene uncertain. The CDR3 consists of 12 residues. Trimming removed 6 bases from V and 9 bases from J, with 12 bases in between. In nucleotides, the CDR3 is TGTGCCAGCAGCCTTACCCGACGTGAGCAGTTCTTC. Protein: CASSLTRREQFF.

The chain recombines TRBV10-3 with TRBJ2-5, with 7 bases identical to TRBD1. Trimming at V came to 8 bases and at J to 1 base, leaving 4 bases not matched to a gene. The CDR3 is 13 amino acids. Germline values: CDR1 ENHRY, CDR2 SYGVKD. CDR3: CAIARDSQETQYF. As DNA, the CDR3 is TGTGCCATCGCAAGGGACAGCCAAGAGACCCAGTACTTC.

The chain is built from TRBV6-2 or TRBV6-3 and TRBJ2-7; a weak D match, TRBD1 (6 bases). CDR1 and CDR2 from the germline V gene are MNHEY and SVGEGT. Trimming shortened V by 4 bases and J by 2 bases, and 12 bases separated the two germline ends. The CDR3 spans 14 residues. The CDR3 DNA sequence: TGTGCCAGCAGTTCAGGGGCCTCTCCCTACGAGCAGTACTTC. Protein: CASSSGASPYEQYF.

The chain has TRBV11-2 and TRBJ1-5; D ambiguous. CDR1 is SGHAT and CDR2 is FQNNGV in the germline V gene. Trimming cost V 0 bases and J 2 bases, with 5 bases left between them. The length of the CDR3 is 14 residues. As DNA, the CDR3 is TGTGCCAGCAGCTTAGATTCCGGCAATCAGCCCCAGCATTTT. It codes for CASSLDSGNQPQHF.

The chain is built from TRBV6-1 and TRBJ1-5; weak D call: TRBD1 (5 bases). This CDR3 has 14 amino acids. Germline lookup yields CDR1 MNHNS and CDR2 SASEGT. Trimming removed 2 bases at V and 4 bases at J, with 9 bases between. CDR3 DNA sequence: TGTGCCAGCAGTGAATGGGGGTTTAATCAGCCCCAGCATTTT. Translating gives CASSEWGFNQPQHF.

This clonotype was recorded many times. The chain links TRBV5-6 to TRBJ2-5; 8 nucleotides align to TRBD1. Trimming at V came to 2 bases and at J to 5 bases, leaving 8 bases not matched to a gene. This CDR3 region has 15 residues. The V gene's germline CDR1 is SGHDT and CDR2 YYEEEE. CDR3 sequence reads: CASSFPRGRAETQYF. For the CDR3, the DNA is TGTGCCAGCAGCTTCCCCAGGGGGCGCGCGGAGACCCAGTACTTC.

This clonotype was observed a handful of times. V is TRBV4-2 and J is TRBJ2-5; 10 positions match TRBD1. The junction had 6 bases not matched to a gene; V was cut back by 3 bases and J by 2 bases. Germline V gene lookup returns CDR1 LGHNA and CDR2 YNFKEQ. CDR3 length equals 16 residues. DNA for the CDR3: TGTGCCAGCAGCCACTACCCGGACAGGGGGCAAGAGACCCAGTACTTC. It specifies CASSHYPDRGQETQYF.

The V gene is TRBV28, the J gene TRBJ2-1; possible D gene TRBD1, 6 bases. Looked up from germline, CDR1 is MDHEN and CDR2 is SYDVKM. The CDR3 is made up of 15 amino acids. Trimming cost V 6 bases and J 4 bases, with 16 bases left between them. CDR3: CASRADRRWYNEQFF. CDR3 coding DNA: TGTGCCAGCAGGGCGGACAGAAGGTGGTACAATGAGCAGTTCTTC.

The chain combines TRBV15 with TRBJ2-7, with 11 bases lining up with TRBD1. Germline lookup yields CDR1 LNHNV and CDR2 YYDKDF (reference sequence). Germline trimming cut 8 bases from V and 3 bases from J; bases unmatched to any gene: 9. The CDR3 is 15 residues long. The CDR3 DNA is TGTGCCACCGCCCCCCGGGGACAGGGGGTCTACGAGCAGTACTTC. It encodes CATAPRGQGVYEQYF.

The chain has TRBV9 and TRBJ1-1, with no clear D. The CDR3 spans 15 residues. The V and J ends lost 4 bases and 0 bases respectively, with 13 bases between them. Germline CDR1 SGDLS, CDR2 YYNGEE. DNA of the CDR3: TGTGCCAGCAGCCCCCTCATCGAGGTGAACACTGAAGCTTTCTTT. It encodes CASSPLIEVNTEAFF.

This clonotype was seen only a few times. The chain recombines TRBV18 with TRBJ2-7; D is ambiguous. V lost 4 bases, J lost 0 bases, and 10 bases lay in between. This CDR3 is 14 amino acids long. Germline V gene sequence: CDR1 KGHSH, CDR2 LQKENI. DNA for the CDR3: TGTGCCAGCTCACTTGGGTGGACCTCCTACGAGCAGTACTTC. It encodes CASSLGWTSYEQYF.

This clonotype was observed a few times. The chain recombines TRBV5-1 with TRBJ2-1; 13 bases map to TRBD2. V trimming: 3 bases; J trimming: 9 bases; junction bases outside the gene matches: 6. Looked up from germline, CDR1 is SGHRS and CDR2 is YFSETQ. CDR3 size: 15 residues. The CDR3 bases are TGCGCCAGCAGCTCGGGACTAGCGGGACGGGTTGAGCAGTTCTTC. Translating gives CASSSGLAGRVEQFF.

This clonotype was seen only a few times. V and J are TRBV20-1 and TRBJ1-1; TRBD1 might be the D (6 bases). Germline lookup yields CDR1 DFQATT and CDR2 SNEGSKA (reference sequence). Trimming stripped 5 bases from V and 4 bases from J, with 11 bases between. The CDR3 loop spans 12 amino acids. The CDR3 bases are TGCAGTGCTTATAGGGGGAGCACTGAAGCTTTCTTT. This translates into CSAYRGSTEAFF.

The chain couples TRBV7-9 to TRBJ1-3; no firm D call. Germline-derived CDR1 and CDR2 are SEHNR and FQNEAQ (reference sequence). The V end was cut by 6 bases, the J end by 0 bases, with 18 bases between. This CDR3 has 17 amino acids. In nucleotides, the CDR3 is TGTGCCAGCAGTCCCGGGCCGACCCCCATCTCTGGAAACACCATATATTTT. This gives the protein CASSPGPTPISGNTIYF.

This clonotype was recorded a few times. The J gene is TRBJ1-1, the V gene TRBV4-3; D remains unclear. The V gene lost 1 base and the J gene lost 2 bases, with 11 bases spanning the gap. The CDR3 has 15 residues. Per germline, CDR1 LGHNA and CDR2 YSLEER. The CDR3: CASSQVATANTEAFF. CDR3 sequence (DNA): TGCGCCAGCAGCCAAGTGGCAACAGCTAACACTGAAGCTTTCTTT.

The chain has TRBV6-1 and TRBJ2-1, with D perhaps being TRBD1 or TRBD2 (6 bases each). This CDR3 region has 17 residues. V lost 4 bases and J 8 bases, leaving 24 bases between the germline ends. Germline CDR1 and CDR2: MNHNS and SASEGT. Here the CDR3 reads CASSVEAALRGLDEQFF. In nucleotides, the CDR3 is TGTGCCAGCAGTGTAGAGGCGGCACTACGGGGGCTTGATGAGCAGTTCTTC.

CDR3 amino acids: CASSFRGDVTNEQFF. Written as DNA, the CDR3 is TGTGCCAGCAGCTTCCGCGGGGATGTAACCAATGAGCAGTTCTTC. The genes are TRBV11-2 and TRBJ2-1, with a weak D call TRBD2 (6 bases). V lost 3 bases and J lost 6, with 15 bases in between. This CDR3 has 15 residues. Germline V lookup: CDR1 SGHAT, CDR2 FQNNGV. The variable domain in full, with the rest retrieved from reference TRBV11-2 and TRBJ2-1, is EAGVAQSPRYKIIEKRQSVAFWCNPISGHATLYWYQQILGQGPKLLIQFQNNGVVDDSQLPKDRFSAERLKGVDSTLKIQPAKLEDSAVYLCASSFRGDVTNEQFFGPGTRLTVL.

This clonotype was observed a handful of times. This CDR3 reads CAIPRGSGYTF. In nucleotides, the CDR3 is TGTGCCATTCCCAGGGGTTCAGGCTACACCTTC. This chain joins TRBV7-9 and TRBJ1-2; D is perhaps TRBD1 (6 bases). CDR1 is SEHNR and CDR2 is FQNEAQ in the germline V gene (reference sequence). The CDR3 has 11 amino acids. Trimming took off 10 bases at V and 8 bases at J, with 14 bases between the two ends.

This chain joins TRBV20-1 and TRBJ1-2; the D gene is possibly TRBD1 (6 bases). The CDR3 spans 14 residues. The germline V gene has CDR1 DFQATT and CDR2 SNEGSKA (reference sequence). CDR3: CRGGKFESFYGYTF. The CDR3 DNA follows: TGCAGAGGGGGAAAATTCGAAAGTTTCTATGGCTACACCTTC.

This chain joins TRBV29-1 and TRBJ1-2; D call uncertain. Trimming cost V 4 bases and J 2 bases, with 8 bases left between them. The CDR3 is 12 amino acids. Germline V gene sequence: CDR1 SQVTM, CDR2 ANQGSEA. DNA for the CDR3: TGCAGCGTTGGATGGTCCAACTATGGCTACACCTTC. Translated, it gives CSVGWSNYGYTF.

This clonotype came up a few times. The gene calls are TRBV4-1 and TRBJ2-7; 7 bases agree with TRBD1. Germline CDR1 and CDR2: MGHRA and YSYEKL. The V and J ends lost 0 bases and 0 bases, in that order; junction bases with no gene match: 5. The CDR3 is 16 residues long. CDR3 residues: CASSQDRGQFSYEQYF. CDR3 nucleotide sequence: TGCGCCAGCAGCCAAGATCGGGGACAGTTCTCCTACGAGCAGTACTTC.

This clonotype came up many times. The chain is built from TRBV12-3 or TRBV12-4 and TRBJ2-1; perhaps TRBD2 as D (5 bases). V lost 5 bases to trimming and J lost 6 bases, with 11 bases between them. The CDR3 runs 13 residues. CDR3 nucleotides: TGTGCCAGCAGTCCCCCAGAGGGCAATGAGCAGTTCTTC. It specifies CASSPPEGNEQFF.

This clonotype was observed at least ten times. The V call is TRBV28, the J call TRBJ1-3, with D hard to call. CDR1 and CDR2 (germline): MDHEN, SYDVKM. Trimming left V 4 bases short and J 4 bases short, with 8 bases between. This CDR3 has 13 residues. The CDR3 loop reads CASSSPPGNTIYF. CDR3 in DNA: TGTGCCAGCAGTTCCCCCCCGGGAAACACCATATATTTT.